This T cell receptor (beta chain) was observed in a study of CD8+ T cells in alopecia areata. Investigators isolated RNA and reverse transcribed it into cDNA to act as the sequencing template. Here immunoSEQ multiplex PCR was the method, and the copy in TCRdb shows in-frame clones only, minus some. This table holds roughly 190,000 clones, approximately 57% found once. Trimming cost V 1 base and J 2 bases; bases outside gene matches: 4. The length of the CDR3 is 15 residues. Per germline, CDR1 SGDLS and CDR2 YYNGEE. The treatment is: oral pan-JAK inhibitor, 5-10 mg twice daily. Source: CD4+ T cells sorted from blood, taken at week 24, from a patient treated with tofacitinib. V is TRBV9 and J is TRBJ2-7, with 9 bases lining up with TRBD2. The origin of this receptor is a human donor with alopecia areata. Written as DNA, the CDR3 is TGTGCCAGCAGCGTAAGCGGGGGGCCACCCTACGAGCAGTACTTC. Amino acid sequence: CASSVSGGPPYEQYF.